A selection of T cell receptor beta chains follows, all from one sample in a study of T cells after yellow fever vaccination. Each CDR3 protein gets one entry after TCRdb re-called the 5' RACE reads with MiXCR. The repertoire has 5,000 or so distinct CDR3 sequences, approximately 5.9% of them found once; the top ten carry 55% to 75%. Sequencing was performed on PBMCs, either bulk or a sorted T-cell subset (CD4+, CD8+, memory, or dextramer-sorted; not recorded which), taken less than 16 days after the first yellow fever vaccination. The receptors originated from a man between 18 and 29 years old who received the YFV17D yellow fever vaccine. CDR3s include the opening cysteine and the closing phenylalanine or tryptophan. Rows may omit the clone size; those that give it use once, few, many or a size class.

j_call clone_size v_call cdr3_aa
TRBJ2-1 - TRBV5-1 CASSGNNEQFF
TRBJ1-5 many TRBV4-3 CASSQDLGGEPQHF
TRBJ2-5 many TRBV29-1 CSAEVETQYF
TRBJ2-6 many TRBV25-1 CASSFSRSGANVLTF
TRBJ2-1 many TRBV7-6 CASSSPQRGGMTEQFF
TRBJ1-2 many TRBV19 CASSSGILSYGYTF
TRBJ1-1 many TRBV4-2 CASTDWGAEAFF
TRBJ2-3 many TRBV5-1 CASSLAGPRTDTQYF
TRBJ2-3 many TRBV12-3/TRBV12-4 CASSRLAGPTDTQYF
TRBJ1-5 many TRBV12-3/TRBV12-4 CASSLELSRYSNQPQHF
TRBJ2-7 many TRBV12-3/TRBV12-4 CASSWGQSYEQYF
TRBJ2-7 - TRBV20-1 CFAGQAAAYEQYF
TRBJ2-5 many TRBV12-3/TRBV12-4 CASSSPGLAMGETQYF
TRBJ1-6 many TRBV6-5 CASRLQGARSPLHF
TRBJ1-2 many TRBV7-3 CASSPGQGGGYTF
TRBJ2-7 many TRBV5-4 CASTPNNGAYEQYF
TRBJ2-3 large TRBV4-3 CASSPPRADTQYF
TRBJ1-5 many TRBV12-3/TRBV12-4 CASSLYWTEPRGQPQHF
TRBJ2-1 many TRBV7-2 CASSPKGQGQGLQFF
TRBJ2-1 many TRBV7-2 CASSREGGANNEQFF
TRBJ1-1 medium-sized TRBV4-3 CASSQWAKDTEAFF
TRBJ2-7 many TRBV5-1 CASSSHYWGSYEQYF
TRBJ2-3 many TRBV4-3 CASSRGLWPSTDTQYF
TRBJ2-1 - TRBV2 CASNRGGANEQFF
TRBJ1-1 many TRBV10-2 CANSTGRPEAFF
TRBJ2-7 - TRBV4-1 CASSLGRDYEQYF
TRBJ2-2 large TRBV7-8 CASSAVANTGELFF
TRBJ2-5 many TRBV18 CASSPGQDLETQYF
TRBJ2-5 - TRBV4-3 CASSQLAGGLETQYF
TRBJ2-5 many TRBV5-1 CASAARGGAQTQYF
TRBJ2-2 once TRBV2 CAFSSTSGPTLTKVGELFF
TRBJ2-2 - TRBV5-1 CASSLFGTQNTGELFF
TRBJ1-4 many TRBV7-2 CASSLGDRDNEKLFF
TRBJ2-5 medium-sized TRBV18 CASSPKAYVVAGKETQYF
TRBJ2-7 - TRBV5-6 CASGSGLPCEQYF
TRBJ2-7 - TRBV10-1 CICSASTSGGAGFNEQYF
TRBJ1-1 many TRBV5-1 CASSFLHRGETEAFF
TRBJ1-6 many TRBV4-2 CASSHYERGGEESPLHF
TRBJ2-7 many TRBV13 CASSLEGTGQYEQYF
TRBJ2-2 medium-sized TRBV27 CASSLLIAGGQGGELFF
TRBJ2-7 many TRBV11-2 CASSLPQGEGYEQYF
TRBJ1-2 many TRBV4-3 CASSRVTGPDYGYTF
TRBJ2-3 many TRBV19 CASRYGVLTDTQYF
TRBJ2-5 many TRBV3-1 CASSQPGRGETQYF
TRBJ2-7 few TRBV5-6 CASSPGLPYEQYF
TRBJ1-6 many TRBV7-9 CASSPPGQWDSPLHF
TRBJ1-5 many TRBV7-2 CASSLGQGRAQHF
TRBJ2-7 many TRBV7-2 CASSLVRAKVHEQYF
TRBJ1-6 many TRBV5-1 CASSYRGHWASPLHF
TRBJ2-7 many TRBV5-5 CASNGHLENYEQYF
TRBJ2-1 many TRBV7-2 CASSFWAGGNEQFF
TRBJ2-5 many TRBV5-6 CASSPRVGVSETQYF
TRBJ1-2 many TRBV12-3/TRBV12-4 CASSPPGGYGYTF
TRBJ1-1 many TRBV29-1 CSVSPLGGNTEAFF
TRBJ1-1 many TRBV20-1 CSAPDRGLNTEAFF
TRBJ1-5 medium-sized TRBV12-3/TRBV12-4 CASGSRQGNNQPQHF
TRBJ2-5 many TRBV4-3 CASSQVWATQETQYF
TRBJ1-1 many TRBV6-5 CASTSLRTGRNTEAFF